This T cell receptor beta chain is from a study of blood T cell repertoires in COVID-19. Turning to the study itself: Material from acute and convalescent COVID-19 was sourced from the United States, Italy and Spain. The cDNA or gDNA used as material had been derived from T cells, B-cell-depleted T cells, or PBMCs.

Germline assignment: CDR1 SQVTM and CDR2 ANQGSEA. The CDR3 length is 14 residues. V shed 6 bases and J shed 9 bases, with 18 bases lying between them. Authors' processing steps: Estimates of nucleated cell counts were drawn from the amplification of reference gene primers. Profiled with immunoSEQ multiplex PCR; TCRdb holds only in-frame clones, not every one. From that table come the V and J calls and clone size; the DNA was used to work out D and trimming. This sample has 110,000 or so clones, with 80% found just once. The sequencing sample was made of peripheral blood. The gene calls are TRBV29-1 and TRBJ1-6; D uncertain. The receptor was derived from a human donor in a cohort sampled during active or convalescent COVID-19. The CDR3 reads CSVLTGRDGSPLHF. CDR3 coding DNA: TGCAGCGTCCTGACTGGTCGCGATGGTTCACCCCTCCACTTT.